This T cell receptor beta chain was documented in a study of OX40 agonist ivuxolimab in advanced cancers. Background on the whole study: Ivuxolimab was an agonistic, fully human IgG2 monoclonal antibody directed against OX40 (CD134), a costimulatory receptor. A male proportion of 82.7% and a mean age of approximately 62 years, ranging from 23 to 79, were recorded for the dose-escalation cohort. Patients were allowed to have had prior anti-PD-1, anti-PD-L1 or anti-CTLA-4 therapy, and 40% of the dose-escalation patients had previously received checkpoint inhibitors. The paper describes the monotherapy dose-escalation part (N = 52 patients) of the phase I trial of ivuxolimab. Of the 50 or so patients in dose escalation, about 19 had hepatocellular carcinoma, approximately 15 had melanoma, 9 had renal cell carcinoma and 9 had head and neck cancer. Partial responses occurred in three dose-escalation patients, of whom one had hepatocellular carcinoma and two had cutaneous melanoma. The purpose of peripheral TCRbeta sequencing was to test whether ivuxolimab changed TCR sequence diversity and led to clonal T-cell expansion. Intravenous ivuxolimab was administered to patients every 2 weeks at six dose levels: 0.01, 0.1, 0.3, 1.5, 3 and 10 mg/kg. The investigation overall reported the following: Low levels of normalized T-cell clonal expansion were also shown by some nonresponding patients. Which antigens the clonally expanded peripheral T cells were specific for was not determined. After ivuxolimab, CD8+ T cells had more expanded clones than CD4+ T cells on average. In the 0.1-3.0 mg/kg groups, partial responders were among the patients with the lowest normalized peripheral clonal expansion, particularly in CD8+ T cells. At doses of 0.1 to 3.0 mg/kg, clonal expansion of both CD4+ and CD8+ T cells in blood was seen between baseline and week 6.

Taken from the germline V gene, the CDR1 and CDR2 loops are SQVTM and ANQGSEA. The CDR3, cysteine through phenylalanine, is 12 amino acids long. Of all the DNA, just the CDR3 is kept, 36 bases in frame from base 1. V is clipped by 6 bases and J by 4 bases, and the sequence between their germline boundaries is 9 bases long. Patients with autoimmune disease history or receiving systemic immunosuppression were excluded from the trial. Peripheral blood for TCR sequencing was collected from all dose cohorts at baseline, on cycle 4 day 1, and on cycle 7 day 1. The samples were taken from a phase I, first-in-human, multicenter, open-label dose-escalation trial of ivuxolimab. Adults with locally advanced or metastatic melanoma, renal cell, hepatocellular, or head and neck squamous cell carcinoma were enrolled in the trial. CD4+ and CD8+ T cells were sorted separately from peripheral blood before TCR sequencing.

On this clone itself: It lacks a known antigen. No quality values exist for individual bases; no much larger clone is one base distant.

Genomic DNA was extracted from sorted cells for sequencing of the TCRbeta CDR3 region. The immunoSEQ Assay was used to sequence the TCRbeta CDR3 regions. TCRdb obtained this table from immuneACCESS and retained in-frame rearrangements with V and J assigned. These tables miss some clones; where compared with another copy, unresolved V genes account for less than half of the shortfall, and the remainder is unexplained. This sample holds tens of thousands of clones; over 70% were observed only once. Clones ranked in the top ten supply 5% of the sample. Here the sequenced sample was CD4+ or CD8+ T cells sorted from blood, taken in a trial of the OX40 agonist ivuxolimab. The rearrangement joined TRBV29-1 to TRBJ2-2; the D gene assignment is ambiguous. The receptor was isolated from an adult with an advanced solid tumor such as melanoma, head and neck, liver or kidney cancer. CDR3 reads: CSVPLGTGELFF. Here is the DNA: TGCAGCGTCCCCCTGGGCACCGGGGAGCTGTTTTTT.